These 3 T cell receptor beta chains originate from one sample sequenced in a study of blood T cell repertoires in COVID-19. This table comes from immunoSEQ multiplex PCR, and its TCRdb copy is limited to in-frame clones, with some not included. The table lists about 230,000 clones, around 78% of them singletons. The sample consisted of peripheral blood. These receptors all come from a woman aged 70-85 years with active or convalescent COVID-19.

The chain has TRBV9 and TRBJ1-1, with D unresolved. This CDR3 has 14 amino acids. V was pared by 0 bases and J by 4 bases, with 10 bases between. Germline V gene data show CDR1 as SGDLS and CDR2 as YYNGEE. The CDR3 coding sequence is TGTGCCAGCAGCGTAGAAAGGGAGGGCACTGAAGCTTTCTTT. Translation: CASSVEREGTEAFF.

The chain's CDR3 is CASSSPGTGSNTEAFF. CDR3 DNA sequence: TGTGCCAGCAGCTCCCCGGGGACAGGGTCGAACACTGAAGCTTTCTTT. V usage is TRBV5-4 and J usage is TRBJ1-1; 9 bases match TRBD1. Germline V CDR1 and CDR2: SGHNT, YYREEE (reference sequence). V lost 3 bases, J lost 1 base, and 7 bases stayed unmatched. The length of the CDR3 is 16 residues.

The rearrangement links TRBV29-1 to TRBJ2-3, with a tentative D call TRBD1 (6 bases). V was shortened by 7 bases and J by 4 bases, with 18 bases between the two germline ends. CDR1 is SQVTM and CDR2 is ANQGSEA in the germline V gene. The CDR3 has 14 amino acids. The CDR3 protein is CSAGPGHAADTQYF. As DNA, the CDR3 is TGCAGCGCGGGCCCGGGACATGCCGCAGATACGCAGTATTTT.